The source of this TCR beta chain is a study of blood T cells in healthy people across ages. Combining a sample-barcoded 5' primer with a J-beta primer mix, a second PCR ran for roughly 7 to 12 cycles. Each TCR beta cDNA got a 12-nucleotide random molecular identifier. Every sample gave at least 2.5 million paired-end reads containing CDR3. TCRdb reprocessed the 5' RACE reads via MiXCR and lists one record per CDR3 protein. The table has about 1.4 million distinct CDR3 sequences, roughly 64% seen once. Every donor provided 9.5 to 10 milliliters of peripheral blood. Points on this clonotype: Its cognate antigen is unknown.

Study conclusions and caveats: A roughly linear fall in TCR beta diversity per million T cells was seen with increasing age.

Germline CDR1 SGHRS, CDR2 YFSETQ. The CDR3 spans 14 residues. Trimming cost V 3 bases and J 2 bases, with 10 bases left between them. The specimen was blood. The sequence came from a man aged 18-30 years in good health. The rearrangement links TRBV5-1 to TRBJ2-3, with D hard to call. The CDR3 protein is CASSSRVDTDTQYF. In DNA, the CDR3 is TGCGCCAGCAGCTCCCGGGTAGACACAGATACGCAGTATTTT.